This is a list of T cell receptor beta chains from one sample in a study of cytomegalovirus exposure and HLA in healthy donors. Clones were read by immunoSEQ multiplex PCR, and TCRdb kept only the in-frame ones, dropping some. The sample comprises under 90,000 clones, more than 60% of which are singletons, and approximately 2% rests with the top ten. The source material was PBMCs. These receptors were taken from a man aged 35-49 years in good health and CMV-seronegative. Both conserved end residues are part of each CDR3. A D gene is named only where the DNA matches it firmly. Clone size is not always given. Where it is, it says once, few, many or a class for expanded clones.

j_call v_call clone_size d_call cdr3_nt cdr3_aa
TRBJ2-3 TRBV25-1 . TRBD2 TGTGCCAGCAGTGAATTGACTAGCGGCCGCACAGATACGCAGTATTTT CASSELTSGRTDTQYF
TRBJ2-6 TRBV10-3 . TRBD1 TGTGCCACCAGACAGGGGGCTGGGGCCAACGTCCTGACTTTC CATRQGAGANVLTF
TRBJ2-3 TRBV5-1 . TRBD2 TGCGCCAGCAGCTTTGGACTAGCGGGGTATAGCACAGATACGCAGTATTTT CASSFGLAGYSTDTQYF
TRBJ2-2 TRBV5-1 . . TGCGCCAGCAGCGCTAGCGTGGCGGACACCGGGGAGCTGTTTTTT CASSASVADTGELFF
TRBJ2-1 TRBV7-6 . TRBD1 TGTGCCAGCAGCCCATGGAGCCGGACAGGGGGCATTGGTGAGCAGTTCTTC CASSPWSRTGGIGEQFF
TRBJ1-2 TRBV30 . TRBD1 TGTGCCGGATCGGGACAGCGAGCCTATGGCTACACCTTC CAGSGQRAYGYTF
TRBJ2-3 TRBV5-8 . TRBD1 TGTGCCAGCAGCCTAGGACAGGCATACACAGATACGCAGTATTTT CASSLGQAYTDTQYF
TRBJ1-1 TRBV7-9 few TRBD1 TGTGCCAGCAGTTACACAGGGGGTTACCCTGAAGCTTTCTTT CASSYTGGYPEAFF
TRBJ1-2 TRBV27 once . TGTGCCAGCAGTTTAGGGATCGGGGAAAGTGGCTACACCTTC CASSLGIGESGYTF
TRBJ2-2 TRBV30 . TRBD2 TGTGCCTGTCACAAGGGTCTGACTAGCGGGAGTTTGAACACCGGGGAGCTGTTTTTT CACHKGLTSGSLNTGELFF
TRBJ2-1 TRBV9 . . TGTGCCAGCAGCGTAGGTCAGGAGCAGTTCTTC CASSVGQEQFF
TRBJ1-6 TRBV6-5 once . TGTGCCAGCAGTGGTGGCACATTGTATAATTCACCCCTCCACTTT CASSGGTLYNSPLHF
TRBJ2-1 TRBV7-9 . TRBD2 TGTGCCAGCAGCCCCACTAGCGGGGCGGATGAGCAGTTCTTC CASSPTSGADEQFF
TRBJ2-1 TRBV4-1 once TRBD1 TGCGCCAGCAGCCAACTGGGACAGGGGAAAGGCGATGAGCAGTTCTTC CASSQLGQGKGDEQFF
TRBJ2-1 TRBV28 . TRBD1 TGTGCCAGCAGTTCCCGGACAGGGGTCGGCAATGAGCAGTTCTTC CASSSRTGVGNEQFF
TRBJ1-2 TRBV18 . TRBD1 TGTGCCAGCTCACCAGGGACAGGCCGCATTAGCACCTTC CASSPGTGRISTF
TRBJ2-7 TRBV15 . TRBD1 TGTGCCACCAGCAACATCCAGGGGGCGGATCTCTACGAGCAGTACTTC CATSNIQGADLYEQYF
TRBJ1-1 TRBV30 . . TGTGCCTGGAGTGTTACAGGGAACACTGAAACTTTCTTT CAWSVTGNTETFF
TRBJ2-1 TRBV29-1 . . TGCAGCGTTGGTAGCGGAGAAAATGAGCAGTTCTTC CSVGSGENEQFF
TRBJ2-1 TRBV29-1 . . TGCAGCCTCGACAACTCCTACAATGAGCAGTTCTTC CSLDNSYNEQFF